One and the same sample provided the 11 T cell receptor beta chains below, sequenced in a study of T cell clones after liver transplantation. The repertoire was sequenced with immunoSEQ multiplex PCR; TCRdb's copy has only in-frame clones and lacks some. This table holds 25,000 to 35,000 clones, just under 95% found once. Here the sequenced sample was CD8+ T cells from blood, taken 12 months after liver transplant. These TCRs come from a human patient who received a liver transplant. T cells may partly derive from the graft donor.

The rearrangement uses TRBV5-3 and TRBJ2-6; 9 positions agree with TRBD1. TRBV5-3 is an ORF for which the function is uncertain. This CDR3 has 17 residues. Trimming removed 4 bases from V and 0 bases from J; junction bases left unmatched: 5. The CDR3 spells CARSTWDRASGANVLTF. Written as DNA, the CDR3 is TGTGCCAGAAGCACATGGGACAGGGCCTCTGGGGCCAACGTCCTGACTTTC.

This clone appeared once. The J gene is TRBJ2-7, the V gene TRBV27; perhaps TRBD2 as D (5 bases). The CDR3 is made up of 14 amino acids. The V end was cut by 4 bases, the J end by 5 bases, with 15 bases between. Germline values: CDR1 MNHEY, CDR2 SMNVEV (reference sequence). This CDR3 reads CASSSSGAGHEQYF. The DNA of the CDR3 is TGTGCCAGCAGTTCGAGCGGCGCTGGGCACGAGCAGTACTTC.

The chain carries TRBV27 and TRBJ2-7; 14 bases fit TRBD2. Trimming removed 3 bases from V and 5 bases from J; junction bases left unmatched: 6. CDR1 is MNHEY, CDR2 SMNVEV, per germline (reference sequence). The CDR3 contains 16 residues. This CDR3 is CASSFGTSGSYHEQYF. Written as DNA, the CDR3 is TGTGCCAGCAGTTTCGGGACTAGCGGGAGCTACCACGAGCAGTACTTC.

The CDR3 reads CASSKGGDEQFF. In DNA, the CDR3 is TGTGCCAGCAGCAAAGGGGGCGATGAGCAGTTCTTC. The rearrangement joins TRBV9 to TRBJ2-1; 7 nucleotides align to TRBD1. In germline, CDR1 is SGDLS, CDR2 YYNGEE. The CDR3 runs to 12 residues. Trimming took 4 bases from V and 8 from J; bases not matched to a gene: 3.

The chain couples TRBV7-9 to TRBJ2-4, with TRBD2 identical over 14 bases. The CDR3 is 15 residues long. The ends lost 5 bases at V and 7 bases at J; junction bases unmatched: 4. Germline V lookup: CDR1 SEHNR, CDR2 FQNEAQ (reference sequence). CDR3 protein: CASSGGLAGVNIQYF. The CDR3 DNA follows: TGTGCCAGCAGCGGGGGACTAGCGGGAGTGAACATTCAGTACTTC. Together with reference TRBV7-9 and TRBJ2-4, the CDR3 gives the full variable domain: DTGVSQNPRHKITKRGQNVTFRCDPISEHNRLYWYRQTLGQGPEFLTYFQNEAQLEKSRLLSDRFSAERPKGSFSTLEIQRTEQGDSAMYLCASSGGLAGVNIQYFGAGTRLSVL.

The rearrangement links TRBV30 to TRBJ2-1; 10 bases are a match to TRBD2. With V trimmed by 4 bases and J by 4 bases, 7 bases remained unmatched. Germline V gene lookup returns CDR1 GTSNPN and CDR2 SVGIG (reference sequence). CDR3 size: 15 residues. CDR3 amino acids: CAWNFGLAEYNEQFF. The DNA for the CDR3 is TGTGCCTGGAACTTTGGACTAGCGGAGTACAATGAGCAGTTCTTC.

The rearrangement uses TRBV28 and TRBJ2-3; 9 nucleotides match TRBD2. Looked up from germline, CDR1 is MDHEN and CDR2 is SYDVKM. Trimming removed 6 bases from V and 2 bases from J; junction bases left unmatched: 12. The CDR3 runs 17 residues. The CDR3 nucleotides read TGTGCCAGCAGCATACCTTTTAGCGGGGGCAACACAGATACGCAGTATTTT. As protein: CASSIPFSGGNTDTQYF.

The chain carries TRBV10-1 and TRBJ1-2; D call uncertain. CDR3 length equals 13 residues. V lost 0 bases and J 3 bases, leaving 5 bases between the germline ends. Germline assignment: CDR1 WNHNN and CDR2 SYGVQD (reference sequence). For the CDR3, the DNA is TGCGCCAGCAGTGAGTCGTTGGACTATGGCTACACCTTC. Translated, it gives CASSESLDYGYTF.

The chain is built from TRBV25-1 and TRBJ2-1; D gene ambiguous. This CDR3 comprises 12 residues. Germline V lookup: CDR1 MGHDK, CDR2 SYGVNS. Trimming cost V 7 bases and J 6 bases, with 10 bases left between them. The CDR3 coding sequence is TGTGCCAGCATAGATCCCCTCAATGAGCAGTTCTTC. Protein product: CASIDPLNEQFF.

This clone was seen just once. The V gene is TRBV5-3, the J gene TRBJ2-4; TRBD1 matches at 8 bases. TRBV5-3 is an open reading frame whose function is uncertain. CDR3 length: 15 residues. V was clipped by 4 bases and J by 1 base; unmatched bases: 4. The CDR3 here is CARSPGGVAKNIQYF. The CDR3 bases are TGTGCCAGAAGCCCAGGGGGCGTGGCCAAAAACATTCAGTACTTC.

The chain uses TRBV5-6 and TRBJ2-5, with D uncertain. Germline V gives CDR1 SGHDT, CDR2 YYEEEE. This CDR3 contains 13 residues. V gave up 0 bases and J gave up 5 bases, with 8 bases separating them. The CDR3 is CASSLVAKETQYF. The DNA of the CDR3 is TGTGCCAGCAGCTTGGTGGCAAAGGAGACCCAGTACTTC.